These T cell receptor beta chains were read from a single sample in a study of neoadjuvant anti-PD-1 for oral cavity cancer. The method was immunoSEQ multiplex PCR; TCRdb's version includes in-frame clones alone and lacks a portion of them. The sample gives about 62,000 clones, more than 60% of which show up once; just over 2.5% is in the top ten. This specimen was PBMCs, taken before nivolumab (anti-PD-1) treatment. The receptor source for this set is a person between 40 and 85 years old with oral cavity squamous cell carcinoma. Each CDR3 is given with its conserved first and last residue. The D gene is left open where the match is weak. Size is stated for part of the rows, as once, few or many counts, or as a class when the clone is expanded.

V gene: TRBV4-1
clone size: .
J gene: TRBJ1-2
D gene: TRBD1
CDR3 DNA: TGCGCCAGCAGCCAAGTCCTTACCGGGACAGGGGATGGCTACACCTTC
CDR3 protein: CASSQVLTGTGDGYTF

V gene: TRBV7-6
clone size: .
J gene: TRBJ2-3
D gene: TRBD2
CDR3 DNA: TGTGCCAGCAGCCCGGGACTAGCGGGGGACTACCGGGCAGATACGCAGTATTTT
CDR3 protein: CASSPGLAGDYRADTQYF

V gene: TRBV7-2
clone size: .
J gene: TRBJ2-1
D gene: .
CDR3 DNA: TGTGCCAGCAGTCCTGAAGCGGAGGCCTACAATGAGCAGTTCTTC
CDR3 protein: CASSPEAEAYNEQFF

V gene: TRBV5-1
clone size: .
J gene: TRBJ1-1
D gene: .
CDR3 DNA: TGCGCCAGCAGCATAGGGACTACCGAAGCTTTCTTT
CDR3 protein: CASSIGTTEAFF

V gene: TRBV6-1
clone size: .
J gene: TRBJ2-1
D gene: .
CDR3 DNA: TGTGCCAGCAGTGCTCTACAGGACTCGGATGAGCAGTTCTTC
CDR3 protein: CASSALQDSDEQFF

V gene: TRBV19
clone size: .
J gene: TRBJ1-5
D gene: TRBD1
CDR3 DNA: TGTGCCAGTACCTCGGGACAGGGAGGCAATCAGCCCCAGCATTTT
CDR3 protein: CASTSGQGGNQPQHF

V gene: TRBV10-2
clone size: .
J gene: TRBJ1-3
D gene: .
CDR3 DNA: TGCGCCAGCACGGCGGGCGGGGATGGAAACACCATATATTTT
CDR3 protein: CASTAGGDGNTIYF

V gene: TRBV11-2
clone size: medium-sized
J gene: TRBJ2-1
D gene: TRBD2
CDR3 DNA: TGTGCCAGCAGCTCCACTAGCGACTCCTACAATGAGCAGTTCTTC
CDR3 protein: CASSSTSDSYNEQFF

V gene: TRBV5-4
clone size: .
J gene: TRBJ1-5
D gene: TRBD1
CDR3 DNA: TGTGCCAGCAGCTCTGACAGGGTCGGGCAGCCCCAGCATTTT
CDR3 protein: CASSSDRVGQPQHF

V gene: TRBV2
clone size: .
J gene: TRBJ1-5
D gene: .
CDR3 DNA: TGTGCCAGCATCGCCTTTCTCGGGGGCAATCAGCCCCAGCATTTT
CDR3 protein: CASIAFLGGNQPQHF

V gene: TRBV15
clone size: .
J gene: TRBJ2-3
D gene: TRBD2
CDR3 DNA: TGTGCCACCAGCAGAGGGGGTAGCGGGCTCACAGATACGCAGTATTTT
CDR3 protein: CATSRGGSGLTDTQYF

V gene: TRBV28
clone size: few
J gene: TRBJ1-2
D gene: TRBD1
CDR3 DNA: TGTGCCAGCTGCAGCTCAACCGGGACAGGGGCCTATGGCTACACCTTC
CDR3 protein: CASCSSTGTGAYGYTF

V gene: TRBV28
clone size: .
J gene: TRBJ2-1
D gene: .
CDR3 DNA: TGTGCCAGCAGTCCCCAGGGCAGGACAAATGAGCAGTTCTTC
CDR3 protein: CASSPQGRTNEQFF

V gene: TRBV11-2
clone size: .
J gene: TRBJ2-3
D gene: .
CDR3 DNA: TGTGCCAGCAGCTTAGACCTCAGCAGGGCAGATACGCAGTATTTT
CDR3 protein: CASSLDLSRADTQYF

V gene: TRBV5-6
clone size: .
J gene: TRBJ1-3
D gene: .
CDR3 DNA: TGTGCCAGCAGCTCACGACACTCTGGAAACACCATATATTTT
CDR3 protein: CASSSRHSGNTIYF

V gene: TRBV10-1
clone size: .
J gene: TRBJ2-1
D gene: TRBD2
CDR3 DNA: TGCGCCAGCAGTTCGGGAGGGCCTGTTAATGAGCAGTTCTTC
CDR3 protein: CASSSGGPVNEQFF

V gene: TRBV6-5
clone size: .
J gene: TRBJ1-4
D gene: .
CDR3 DNA: TGTGCCAGCAGTAGTCTAGGGGGAAAACTGTTTTTT
CDR3 protein: CASSSLGGKLFF

V gene: TRBV7-2
clone size: .
J gene: TRBJ1-2
D gene: .
CDR3 DNA: TGTGCCAGCAGCTTAGTTGGGGCCTCGGGCTATGGCTACACCTTC
CDR3 protein: CASSLVGASGYGYTF

V gene: TRBV5-1
clone size: .
J gene: TRBJ2-7
D gene: .
CDR3 DNA: TGCGCCAGCAGCTTGGTAGGGTTCGACGAGCAGTACTTC
CDR3 protein: CASSLVGFDEQYF

V gene: TRBV6-5
clone size: .
J gene: TRBJ2-1
D gene: .
CDR3 DNA: TGTGCCAGCAGTAAATGGGACAAACCCTACAATGAGCAGTTCTTC
CDR3 protein: CASSKWDKPYNEQFF

V gene: TRBV9
clone size: few
J gene: TRBJ2-7
D gene: TRBD2
CDR3 DNA: TGTGCCAGCAGCGTTAGCGGGAGGGCTGGAGAGCAGTACTTC
CDR3 protein: CASSVSGRAGEQYF

V gene: TRBV5-6
clone size: .
J gene: TRBJ2-1
D gene: .
CDR3 DNA: TGTGCCAGCAGCTTGGGACCGGCAGTCCCAGGACAAGAGCAGTTCTTC
CDR3 protein: CASSLGPAVPGQEQFF

V gene: TRBV28
clone size: .
J gene: TRBJ1-5
D gene: .
CDR3 DNA: TGTGCCAGCAGTTTAACCGCACAGGGACCGCGCAATCAGCCCCAGCATTTT
CDR3 protein: CASSLTAQGPRNQPQHF

V gene: TRBV6-5
clone size: .
J gene: TRBJ2-7
D gene: TRBD2
CDR3 DNA: TGTGCCAGCAGTTCTAGCGGGACGTCCTACGAGCAGTACTTC
CDR3 protein: CASSSSGTSYEQYF

V gene: TRBV6-1
clone size: .
J gene: TRBJ1-1
D gene: .
CDR3 DNA: TGTGCCAGCAGTGTAACACAGGGTTCGAACACTGAAGCTTTCTTT
CDR3 protein: CASSVTQGSNTEAFF

V gene: TRBV5-1
clone size: few
J gene: TRBJ1-5
D gene: TRBD1
CDR3 DNA: TGCGCCAGCAGATCGACAGGGGCGGGCAATCAGCCCCAGCATTTT
CDR3 protein: CASRSTGAGNQPQHF

V gene: TRBV7-3
clone size: .
J gene: TRBJ2-7
D gene: TRBD1
CDR3 DNA: TGTGCCAGCAGCTTTCACGGGACAGGTCCCTACGAGCAGTACTTC
CDR3 protein: CASSFHGTGPYEQYF

V gene: TRBV6-1
clone size: .
J gene: TRBJ2-1
D gene: TRBD2
CDR3 DNA: TGTGCCAGCAGCCAGACTAGCGGGACTTACAATGAGCAGTTCTTC
CDR3 protein: CASSQTSGTYNEQFF

V gene: TRBV19
clone size: .
J gene: TRBJ2-1
D gene: .
CDR3 DNA: TGTGCCAGTAGTATAGGCGGGACTCTAAGTGAGCAGTTCTTC
CDR3 protein: CASSIGGTLSEQFF

V gene: TRBV9
clone size: once
J gene: TRBJ2-1
D gene: TRBD1
CDR3 DNA: TGTGCCAGCAGCGCCCTGGACAGGGGGATCAATGAGCAGTTCTTC
CDR3 protein: CASSALDRGINEQFF

V gene: TRBV28
clone size: .
J gene: TRBJ2-6
D gene: .
CDR3 DNA: TGTGCCAGCAGACCGCAGGTCCCCGGGGCCAACGTCCTGACTTTC
CDR3 protein: CASRPQVPGANVLTF

V gene: TRBV6-6
clone size: .
J gene: TRBJ2-3
D gene: .
CDR3 DNA: TGTGCCAGCAGTTCCGACACCGCCCCCCCGAGGACGCAGTATTTT
CDR3 protein: CASSSDTAPPRTQYF

V gene: TRBV28
clone size: .
J gene: TRBJ1-1
D gene: .
CDR3 DNA: TGTGCCAGCAGGCCTGTCCTCGTTGTCGGAGCTTTCTTT
CDR3 protein: CASRPVLVVGAFF

V gene: TRBV4-1
clone size: .
J gene: TRBJ2-7
D gene: TRBD2
CDR3 DNA: TGCGCCAGCAGCCAAGTACTAGCGGGGGGCGCTATGACCTACGAGCAGTACTTC
CDR3 protein: CASSQVLAGGAMTYEQYF

V gene: TRBV5-4
clone size: .
J gene: TRBJ2-7
D gene: .
CDR3 DNA: TGTGCCAGCAGCTTGGGCGGGGGCTACTACTACGAGCAGTACTTC
CDR3 protein: CASSLGGGYYYEQYF

V gene: TRBV6-5
clone size: .
J gene: TRBJ2-7
D gene: TRBD1
CDR3 DNA: TGTGCCAGCAGTTACTCGGGACAGATCTACGAGCAGTACTTC
CDR3 protein: CASSYSGQIYEQYF

V gene: TRBV2
clone size: .
J gene: TRBJ1-5
D gene: .
CDR3 DNA: TGTGCCAGCAGTCCCGACACATATAGCAATCAGCCCCAGCATTTT
CDR3 protein: CASSPDTYSNQPQHF

V gene: TRBV30
clone size: once
J gene: TRBJ2-7
D gene: .
CDR3 DNA: TGTGCCTGGAGTGGGGGAGACGTCGGTGAGCAGTACTTC
CDR3 protein: CAWSGGDVGEQYF

V gene: TRBV6-1
clone size: .
J gene: TRBJ2-7
D gene: TRBD2
CDR3 DNA: TGTGCCCTGCGGGAGGCGTACGAGCAGTACTTC
CDR3 protein: CALREAYEQYF

V gene: TRBV6-1
clone size: .
J gene: TRBJ2-5
D gene: .
CDR3 DNA: TGTGCCAGCAGCCCTGGAGGCCGGGAGACCCAGTACTTC
CDR3 protein: CASSPGGRETQYF

V gene: TRBV27
clone size: .
J gene: TRBJ1-5
D gene: .
CDR3 DNA: TGTGCCAGCAGTCATTTACCGATATGGAACGGCAGGGCTAATAGCAATCAGCCCCAGCATTTT
CDR3 protein: CASSHLPIWNGRANSNQPQHF

V gene: TRBV5-1
clone size: .
J gene: TRBJ1-1
D gene: .
CDR3 DNA: TGCGCCAGCAGCTTAATTGGGAACACTGAAGCTTTCTTT
CDR3 protein: CASSLIGNTEAFF

V gene: TRBV18
clone size: .
J gene: TRBJ1-6
D gene: TRBD1
CDR3 DNA: TGTGCCAGCTCACCACAGGGACAGCAGAATTCACCCCTCCACTTT
CDR3 protein: CASSPQGQQNSPLHF

V gene: TRBV6-5
clone size: once
J gene: TRBJ2-3
D gene: TRBD2
CDR3 DNA: TGTGCCAGCAGTTACGGGGGGGTTAGCACAGATACGCAGTATTTT
CDR3 protein: CASSYGGVSTDTQYF

V gene: TRBV15
clone size: .
J gene: TRBJ2-1
D gene: .
CDR3 DNA: TGTGCCACCAGCAGAGAGAACAGACTGTTCTTC
CDR3 protein: CATSRENRLFF

V gene: TRBV6-5
clone size: .
J gene: TRBJ2-1
D gene: TRBD1
CDR3 DNA: TGTGCCAGCAGTTCCGACAGGGGGGTAATCGTCAATGAGCAGTTCTTC
CDR3 protein: CASSSDRGVIVNEQFF

V gene: TRBV19
clone size: .
J gene: TRBJ2-2
D gene: .
CDR3 DNA: TGTGCCCCGCTAAGTAGAGCCGGGGAGCTGTTTTTT
CDR3 protein: CAPLSRAGELFF

V gene: TRBV27
clone size: .
J gene: TRBJ2-7
D gene: .
CDR3 DNA: TGTGCCAGCAGTTTAAAAGGCGACCCATACGAGCAGTACTTC
CDR3 protein: CASSLKGDPYEQYF

V gene: TRBV6-5
clone size: .
J gene: TRBJ1-1
D gene: TRBD1
CDR3 DNA: TGTGCCAGCAGGGGGACAGGGGCATCTGAAGCTTTCTTT
CDR3 protein: CASRGTGASEAFF

V gene: TRBV28
clone size: .
J gene: TRBJ1-5
D gene: TRBD1
CDR3 DNA: TGTGCCAGCAGGGGGGGACAGGGCCGAATTAGCAATCAGCCCCAGCATTTT
CDR3 protein: CASRGGQGRISNQPQHF

V gene: TRBV5-4
clone size: once
J gene: TRBJ2-2
D gene: TRBD1
CDR3 DNA: TGTGCCAGCAGCTGGGACAGGGGGCAAACCGGGGAGCTGTTTTTT
CDR3 protein: CASSWDRGQTGELFF

V gene: TRBV5-5
clone size: .
J gene: TRBJ2-5
D gene: TRBD2
CDR3 DNA: TGTGCCAGCAGCTTCGGTAGCGGGGCTAGGGAGACCCAGTACTTC
CDR3 protein: CASSFGSGARETQYF